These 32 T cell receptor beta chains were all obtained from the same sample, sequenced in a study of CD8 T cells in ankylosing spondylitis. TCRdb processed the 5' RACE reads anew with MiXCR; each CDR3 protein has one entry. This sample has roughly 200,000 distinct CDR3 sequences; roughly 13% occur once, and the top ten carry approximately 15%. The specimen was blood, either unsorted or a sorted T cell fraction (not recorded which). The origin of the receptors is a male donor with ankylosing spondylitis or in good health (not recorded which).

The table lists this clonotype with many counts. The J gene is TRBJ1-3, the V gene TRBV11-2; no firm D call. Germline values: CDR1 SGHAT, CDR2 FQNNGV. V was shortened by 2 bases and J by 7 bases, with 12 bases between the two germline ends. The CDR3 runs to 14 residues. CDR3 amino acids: CASSLLSPPNTIYF. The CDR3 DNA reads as TGTGCCAGCAGCTTATTATCCCCTCCGAACACCATATATTTT.

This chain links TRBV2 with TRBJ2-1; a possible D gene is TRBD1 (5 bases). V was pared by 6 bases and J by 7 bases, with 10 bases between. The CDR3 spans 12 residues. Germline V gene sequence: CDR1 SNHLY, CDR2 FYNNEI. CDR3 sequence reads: CASRGAGNEQFF. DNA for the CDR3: TGTGCCAGCAGAGGGGCTGGGAATGAGCAGTTCTTC.

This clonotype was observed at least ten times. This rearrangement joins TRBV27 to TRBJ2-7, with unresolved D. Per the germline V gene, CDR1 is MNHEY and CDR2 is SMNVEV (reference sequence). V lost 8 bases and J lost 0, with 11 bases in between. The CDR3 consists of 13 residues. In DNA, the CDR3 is TGTGCCAGCGGGCCGACGAGCTCCTACGAGCAGTACTTC. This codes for CASGPTSSYEQYF.

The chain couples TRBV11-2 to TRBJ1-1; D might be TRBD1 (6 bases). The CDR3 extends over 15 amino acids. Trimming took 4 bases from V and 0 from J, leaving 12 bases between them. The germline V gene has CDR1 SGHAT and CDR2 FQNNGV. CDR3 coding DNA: TGTGCCAGCAGCTCGCCACAGGGAATGAACACTGAAGCTTTCTTT. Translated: CASSSPQGMNTEAFF.

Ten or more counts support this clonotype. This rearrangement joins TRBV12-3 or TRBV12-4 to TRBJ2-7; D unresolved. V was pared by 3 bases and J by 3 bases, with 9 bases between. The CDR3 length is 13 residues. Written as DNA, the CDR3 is TGTGCCAGCAGTTTTGGACCGAGCTACGAGCAGTACTTC. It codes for CASSFGPSYEQYF.

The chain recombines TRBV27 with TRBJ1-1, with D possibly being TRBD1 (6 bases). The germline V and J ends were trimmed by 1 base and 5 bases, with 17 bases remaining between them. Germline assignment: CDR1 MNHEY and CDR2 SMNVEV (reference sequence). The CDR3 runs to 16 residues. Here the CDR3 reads CASSLYGDIKGTEAFF. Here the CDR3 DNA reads TGTGCCAGCAGTTTATACGGGGACATTAAGGGGACTGAAGCTTTCTTT.

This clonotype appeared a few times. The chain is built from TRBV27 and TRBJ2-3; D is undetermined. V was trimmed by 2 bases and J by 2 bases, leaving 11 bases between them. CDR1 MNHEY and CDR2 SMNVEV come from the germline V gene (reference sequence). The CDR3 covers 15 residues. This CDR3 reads CASSLNGRATDTQYF. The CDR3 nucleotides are TGTGCCAGCAGTTTAAATGGCAGAGCCACAGATACGCAGTATTTT.

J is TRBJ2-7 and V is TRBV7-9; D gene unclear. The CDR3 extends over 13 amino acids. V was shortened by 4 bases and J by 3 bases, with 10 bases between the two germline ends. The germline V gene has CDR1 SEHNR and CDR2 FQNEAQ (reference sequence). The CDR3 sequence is CASSSTEIYEQYF. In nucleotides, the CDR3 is TGTGCCAGCAGCTCGACGGAGATCTACGAGCAGTACTTC.

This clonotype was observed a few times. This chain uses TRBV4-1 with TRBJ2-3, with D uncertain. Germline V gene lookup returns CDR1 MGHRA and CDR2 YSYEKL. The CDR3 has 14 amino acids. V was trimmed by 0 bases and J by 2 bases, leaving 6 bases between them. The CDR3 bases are TGCGCCAGCAGCCAAGAGGGCCCCACAGATACGCAGTATTTT. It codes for CASSQEGPTDTQYF.

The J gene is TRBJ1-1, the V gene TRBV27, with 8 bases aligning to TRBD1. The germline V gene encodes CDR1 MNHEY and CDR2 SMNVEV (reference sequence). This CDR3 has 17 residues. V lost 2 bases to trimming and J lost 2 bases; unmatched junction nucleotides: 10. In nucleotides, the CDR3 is TGTGCCAGCAGTTTAATTACCCCCGGACAGGGCAACACTGAAGCTTTCTTT. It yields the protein CASSLITPGQGNTEAFF.

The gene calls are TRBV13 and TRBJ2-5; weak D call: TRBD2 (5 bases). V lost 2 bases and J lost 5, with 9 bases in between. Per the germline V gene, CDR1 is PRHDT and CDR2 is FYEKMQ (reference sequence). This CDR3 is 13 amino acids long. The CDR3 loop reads CASSLSAGETQYF. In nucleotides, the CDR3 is TGTGCCAGCAGCTTATCGGCGGGTGAGACCCAGTACTTC.

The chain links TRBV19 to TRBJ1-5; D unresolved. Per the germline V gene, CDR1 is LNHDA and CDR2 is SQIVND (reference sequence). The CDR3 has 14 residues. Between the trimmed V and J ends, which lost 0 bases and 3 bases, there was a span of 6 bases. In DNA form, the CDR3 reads TGTGCCAGTAGTATAGACAGGCTCAATCAGCCCCAGCATTTT. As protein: CASSIDRLNQPQHF.

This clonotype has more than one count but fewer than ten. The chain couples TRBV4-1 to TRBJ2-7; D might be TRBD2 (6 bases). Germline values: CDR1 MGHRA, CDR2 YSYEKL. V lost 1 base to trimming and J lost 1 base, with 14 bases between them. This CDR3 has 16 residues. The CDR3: CASSQARLEQSYEQYF. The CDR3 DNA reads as TGCGCCAGCAGCCAAGCCAGACTAGAGCAGTCCTACGAGCAGTACTTC.

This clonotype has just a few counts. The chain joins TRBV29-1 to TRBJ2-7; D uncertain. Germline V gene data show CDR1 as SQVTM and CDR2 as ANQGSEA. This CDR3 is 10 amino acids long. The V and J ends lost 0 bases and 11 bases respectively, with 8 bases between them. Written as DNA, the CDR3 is TGCAGCGTTGAAGAGCCCCCCGAGTACTTC. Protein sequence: CSVEEPPEYF.

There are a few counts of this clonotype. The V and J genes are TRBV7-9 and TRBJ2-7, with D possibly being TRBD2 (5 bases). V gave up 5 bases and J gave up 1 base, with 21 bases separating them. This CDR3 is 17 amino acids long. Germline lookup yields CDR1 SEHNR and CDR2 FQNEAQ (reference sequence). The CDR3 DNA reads TGTGCCAGCAGCCCCGATCGTGGGCCCCGGAGGTCCTACGAGCAGTACTTC. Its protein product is CASSPDRGPRRSYEQYF.

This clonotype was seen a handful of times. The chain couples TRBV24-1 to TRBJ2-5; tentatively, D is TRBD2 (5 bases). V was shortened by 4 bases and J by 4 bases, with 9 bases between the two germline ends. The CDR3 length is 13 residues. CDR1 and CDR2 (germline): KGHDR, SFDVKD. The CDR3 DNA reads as TGTGCCACCAGTGAAGGGAGAGCAGAGACCCAGTACTTC. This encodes CATSEGRAETQYF.

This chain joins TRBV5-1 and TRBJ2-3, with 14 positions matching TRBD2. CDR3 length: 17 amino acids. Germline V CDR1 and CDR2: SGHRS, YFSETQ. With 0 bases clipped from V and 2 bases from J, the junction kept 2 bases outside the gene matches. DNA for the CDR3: TGCGCCAGCAGCTTGGAGACTAGCGGGGGGGACACAGATACGCAGTATTTT. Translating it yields CASSLETSGGDTDTQYF.

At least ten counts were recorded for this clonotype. As DNA, the CDR3 is TGTGCCAGCAGCCAAGAGGGACCTGGGACTGAAGCTTTCTTT. Translating it yields CASSQEGPGTEAFF. V usage is TRBV4-2 and J usage is TRBJ1-1; TRBD1 is a possible D gene (5 bases). Germline assignment: CDR1 LGHNA and CDR2 YNFKEQ. CDR3 length: 14 residues. The V and J ends lost 0 bases and 5 bases respectively, with 10 bases between them.

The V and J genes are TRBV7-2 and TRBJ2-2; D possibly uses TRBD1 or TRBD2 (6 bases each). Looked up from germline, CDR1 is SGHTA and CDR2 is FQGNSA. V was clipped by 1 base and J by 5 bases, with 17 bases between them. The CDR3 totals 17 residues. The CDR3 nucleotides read TGTGCCAGCAGCTTAGACTGGAGGGGGGTTCGGACCGGGGAGCTGTTTTTT. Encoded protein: CASSLDWRGVRTGELFF. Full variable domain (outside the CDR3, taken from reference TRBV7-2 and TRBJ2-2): GAGVSQSPSNKVTEKGKDVELRCDPISGHTALYWYRQSLGQGLEFLIYFQGNSAPDKSGLPSDRFSAERTGGSVSTLTIQRTQQEDSAVYLCASSLDWRGVRTGELFFGEGSRLTVL.

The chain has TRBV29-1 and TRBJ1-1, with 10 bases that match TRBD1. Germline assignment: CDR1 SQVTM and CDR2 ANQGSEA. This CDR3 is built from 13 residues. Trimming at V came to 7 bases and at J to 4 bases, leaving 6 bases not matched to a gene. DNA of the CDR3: TGCAGCGGGGGGGACAGGGGAGGCACTGAAGCTTTCTTT. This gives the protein CSGGDRGGTEAFF.

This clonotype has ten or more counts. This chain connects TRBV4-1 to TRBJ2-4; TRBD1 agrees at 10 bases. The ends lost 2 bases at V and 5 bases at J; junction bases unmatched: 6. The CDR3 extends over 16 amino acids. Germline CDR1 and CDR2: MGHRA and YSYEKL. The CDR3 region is CASSQFAGTGENIQYF. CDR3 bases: TGCGCCAGCAGCCAATTTGCCGGGACAGGGGAAAACATTCAGTACTTC.

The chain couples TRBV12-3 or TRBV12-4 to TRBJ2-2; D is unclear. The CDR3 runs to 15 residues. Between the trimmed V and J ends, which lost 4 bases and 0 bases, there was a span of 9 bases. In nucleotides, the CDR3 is TGTGCCAGCAGTTACCCAAATTCGAACACCGGGGAGCTGTTTTTT. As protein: CASSYPNSNTGELFF.

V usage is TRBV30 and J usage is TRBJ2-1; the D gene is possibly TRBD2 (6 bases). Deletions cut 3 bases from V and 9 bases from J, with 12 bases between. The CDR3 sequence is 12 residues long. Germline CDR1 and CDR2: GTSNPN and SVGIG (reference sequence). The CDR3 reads CAWSAMGGEQFF. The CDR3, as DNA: TGTGCCTGGAGCGCAATGGGGGGTGAGCAGTTCTTC.

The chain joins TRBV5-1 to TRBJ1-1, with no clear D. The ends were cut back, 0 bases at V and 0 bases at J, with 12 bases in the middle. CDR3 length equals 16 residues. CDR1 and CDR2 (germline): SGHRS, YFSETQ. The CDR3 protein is CASSLGSATMNTEAFF. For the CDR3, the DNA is TGCGCCAGCAGCTTGGGATCAGCCACTATGAACACTGAAGCTTTCTTT. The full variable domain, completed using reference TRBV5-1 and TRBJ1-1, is KAGVTQTPRYLIKTRGQQVTLSCSPISGHRSVSWYQQTPGQGLQFLFEYFSETQRNKGNFPGRFSGRQFSNSRSEMNVSTLELGDSALYLCASSLGSATMNTEAFFGQGTRLTVV.

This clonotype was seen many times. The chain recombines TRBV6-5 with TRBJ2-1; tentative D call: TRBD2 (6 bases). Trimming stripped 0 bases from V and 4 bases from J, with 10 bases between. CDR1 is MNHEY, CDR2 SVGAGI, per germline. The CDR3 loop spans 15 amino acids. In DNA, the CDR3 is TGTGCCAGCAGTTACTCCGGGAGCCCATACAATGAGCAGTTCTTC. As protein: CASSYSGSPYNEQFF.

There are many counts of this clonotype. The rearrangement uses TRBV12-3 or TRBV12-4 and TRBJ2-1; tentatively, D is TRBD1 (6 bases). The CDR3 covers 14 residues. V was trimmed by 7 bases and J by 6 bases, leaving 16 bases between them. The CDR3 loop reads CASTLGTNANEQFF. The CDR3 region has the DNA TGTGCCAGCACCCTCGGGACAAACGCCAATGAGCAGTTCTTC.

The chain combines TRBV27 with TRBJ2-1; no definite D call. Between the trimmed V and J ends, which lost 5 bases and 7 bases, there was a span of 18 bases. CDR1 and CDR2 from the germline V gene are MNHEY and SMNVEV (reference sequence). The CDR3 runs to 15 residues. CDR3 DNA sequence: TGTGCCAGCAGTAAAGGACCCGGACCCTTGAATGAGCAGTTCTTC. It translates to CASSKGPGPLNEQFF.

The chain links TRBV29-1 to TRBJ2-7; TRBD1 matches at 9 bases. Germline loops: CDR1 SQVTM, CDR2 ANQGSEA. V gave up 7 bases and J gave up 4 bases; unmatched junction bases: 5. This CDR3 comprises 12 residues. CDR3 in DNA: TGCAGCGCCGCGGGACAGGGTTACGAGCAGTACTTC. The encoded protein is CSAAGQGYEQYF.

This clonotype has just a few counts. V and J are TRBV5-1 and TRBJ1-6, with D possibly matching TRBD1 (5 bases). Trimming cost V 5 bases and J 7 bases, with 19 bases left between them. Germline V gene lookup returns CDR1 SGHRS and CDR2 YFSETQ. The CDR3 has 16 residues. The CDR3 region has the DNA TGCGCCAGCAGACAATTCTTTACGGGGGAAAATTCACCCCTCCACTTT. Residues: CASRQFFTGENSPLHF.

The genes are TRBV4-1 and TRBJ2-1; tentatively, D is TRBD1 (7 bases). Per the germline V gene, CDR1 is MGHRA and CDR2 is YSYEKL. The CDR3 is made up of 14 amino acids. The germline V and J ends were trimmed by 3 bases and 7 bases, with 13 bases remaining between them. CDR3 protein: CASSQGQRVNEQFF. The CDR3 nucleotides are TGCGCCAGCAGCCAGGGACAGCGGGTGAATGAGCAGTTCTTC.

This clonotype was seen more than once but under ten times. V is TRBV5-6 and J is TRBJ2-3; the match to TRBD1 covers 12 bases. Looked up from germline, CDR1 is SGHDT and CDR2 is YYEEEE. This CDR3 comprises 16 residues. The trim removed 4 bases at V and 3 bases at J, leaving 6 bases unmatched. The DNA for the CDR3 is TGTGCCAGCAGCCGGGGACAGGGGGCGCAAACAGATACGCAGTATTTT. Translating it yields CASSRGQGAQTDTQYF.

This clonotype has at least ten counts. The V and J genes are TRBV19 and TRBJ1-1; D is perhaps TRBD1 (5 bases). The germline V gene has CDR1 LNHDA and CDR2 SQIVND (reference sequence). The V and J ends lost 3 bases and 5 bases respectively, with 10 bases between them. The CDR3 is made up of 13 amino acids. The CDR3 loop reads CASSIWGTTEAFF. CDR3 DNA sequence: TGTGCCAGTAGTATTTGGGGGACGACTGAAGCTTTCTTT.